The 10 T cell receptor beta chains presented below share a single source sample, sequenced in a study of blood T cell repertoires in COVID-19. Using immunoSEQ multiplex PCR, the repertoire was profiled, and TCRdb retains in-frame clones only, with some absent. Counted here are about 48,000 clones, about nine tenths occurring once; the ten biggest clones make up approximately 15%. The sample comprised peripheral blood. The receptor set was obtained from a human donor in a cohort sampled during active COVID-19.

J is TRBJ2-1 and V is TRBV5-4; no reliable D call. The CDR3 is 11 residues long. Trimming stripped 1 base from V and 9 bases from J, with 5 bases between. Germline V gives CDR1 SGHNT, CDR2 YYREEE (reference sequence). The DNA for the CDR3 is TGTGCCAGCAGCTTGACAGTTGAGCAGTTCTTC. Encoded protein: CASSLTVEQFF.

This rearrangement joins TRBV2 to TRBJ2-1; 12 bases line up with TRBD2. V lost 9 bases, J lost 9 bases, and 9 bases stayed unmatched. The CDR3 is made up of 14 amino acids. Per germline, CDR1 SNHLY and CDR2 FYNNEI. CDR3 sequence (DNA): TGTGCCAGGAAGACTAGCGGGAGACAGGGTGAGCAGTTCTTC. Its protein product is CARKTSGRQGEQFF.

J is TRBJ2-4 and V is TRBV18; D may be TRBD1 (6 bases). The CDR3 runs 20 residues. In germline, CDR1 is KGHSH, CDR2 LQKENI. V was cut by 4 bases and J by 0 bases, with 25 bases left in between. CDR3 sequence reads: CASSLGTPWTAPLAKNIQYF. As DNA, the CDR3 is TGTGCCAGCTCACTGGGTACCCCTTGGACAGCCCCTCTAGCCAAAAACATTCAGTACTTC.

The V gene is TRBV7-6, the J gene TRBJ1-6; tentative D call: TRBD1 (5 bases). In germline, CDR1 is SGHVS, CDR2 FNYEAQ. Trimming shortened V by 8 bases and J by 6 bases, and 17 bases separated the two germline ends. The CDR3 covers 15 residues. CDR3 region: CASASVTAGNSPLHF. CDR3 DNA: TGTGCCAGCGCCTCCGTGACAGCGGGTAATTCACCCCTCCACTTT.

The J gene is TRBJ1-6, the V gene TRBV6-6; D remains ambiguous. Germline CDR1 MNHNY, CDR2 SVGAGI (reference sequence). The V end was cut by 6 bases, the J end by 5 bases, with 29 bases between. The CDR3 has 20 residues. The CDR3 nucleotides are TGTGCCAGCAGCCCCACCCGACATGTCGGGCCCGGGAATAATAATTCACCCCTCCACTTT. This translates into CASSPTRHVGPGNNNSPLHF.

V and J are TRBV12-3 or TRBV12-4 and TRBJ1-5, with D maybe TRBD1 (6 bases). Trimming took off 7 bases at V and 6 bases at J, with 13 bases between the two ends. This CDR3 is built from 13 residues. The CDR3 spells CASNLQGSQPQHF. Written as DNA, the CDR3 is TGTGCCAGCAACCTACAGGGCAGTCAGCCCCAGCATTTT.

The chain couples TRBV10-3 to TRBJ2-6; TRBD1 might be the D (6 bases). The germline V gene encodes CDR1 ENHRY and CDR2 SYGVKD. The CDR3 length is 22 residues. V was clipped by 1 base and J by 0 bases, with 25 bases between them. CDR3 nucleotide sequence: TGTGCCATCAGTGAGTTTCAAAAAATCCGGGACACAGCCTCCTCTGGGGCCAACGTCCTGACTTTC. It is translated as CAISEFQKIRDTASSGANVLTF.

The rearrangement links TRBV6-5 to TRBJ1-1; 9 nucleotides align to TRBD1. V lost 6 bases to trimming and J lost 4 bases; unmatched junction nucleotides: 6. The CDR3 loop spans 14 amino acids. The germline CDR1 and CDR2 sequences are MNHEY and SVGAGI. The CDR3 DNA sequence: TGTGCCAGCAGATCCGGGACAGGGTCCACTGAAGCTTTCTTT. Residues: CASRSGTGSTEAFF.

The rearrangement uses TRBV11-2 and TRBJ2-5; perhaps TRBD2 as D (6 bases). The CDR3 is 15 residues long. Germline V gene data show CDR1 as SGHAT and CDR2 as FQNNGV. Deletions cut 0 bases from V and 5 bases from J, with 13 bases between. CDR3 region: CASSLDGGGGETQYF. In nucleotides, the CDR3 is TGTGCCAGCAGCTTAGACGGGGGAGGTGGGGAGACCCAGTACTTC.

This rearrangement joins TRBV5-1 to TRBJ1-2; TRBD1 aligns across 8 bases. Trimming took 4 bases from V and 4 from J; bases not matched to a gene: 9. CDR3 length equals 15 residues. CDR1 is SGHRS and CDR2 is YFSETQ in the germline V gene. This chain's CDR3 is CASSLGDRGTYGYTF. In DNA form, the CDR3 reads TGCGCCAGCAGCCTTGGCGACAGGGGAACCTATGGCTACACCTTC.